The entry below gives a single T cell receptor beta chain sequence along with its context. Its antigen is undetermined. Within the sample, other DNA sequences also encode this same CDR3. This sample was included in a study of T cell responses to AZD1222 COVID-19 vaccine. Study-level results: Most donors were white British and more were female, and clonal diversity was possibly underestimated.

Profiling relied on immunoSEQ multiplex PCR, and the TCRdb table lists in-frame clones only, not all of them. The sample has about 59,000 clones, 70% to 85% seen once; the top ten hold over 15%. The CDR3 totals 13 residues. The ends lost 5 bases at V and 6 bases at J; junction bases unmatched: 5. Germline V gene data show CDR1 as SGHTA and CDR2 as FQGNSA. The J gene is TRBJ1-2, the V gene TRBV7-2, with 8 positions matching TRBD1. This sample comprised peripheral blood, obtained on day 0 of AZD1222 vaccination. This TCR was sampled from an adult in good health. CDR3 amino acids: CASSRGQGNGYTF. The DNA for the CDR3 is TGTGCCAGCAGCCGAGGACAGGGTAATGGCTACACCTTC.